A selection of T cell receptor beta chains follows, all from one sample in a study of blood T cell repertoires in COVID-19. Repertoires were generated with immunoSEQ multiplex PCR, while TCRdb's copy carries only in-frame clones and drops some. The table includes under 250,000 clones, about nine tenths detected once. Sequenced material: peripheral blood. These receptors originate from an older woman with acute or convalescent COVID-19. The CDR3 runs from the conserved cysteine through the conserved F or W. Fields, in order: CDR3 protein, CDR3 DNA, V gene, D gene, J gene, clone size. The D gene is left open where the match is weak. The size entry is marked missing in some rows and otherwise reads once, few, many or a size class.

CASSQEVQVSKYEQYF TGTGCCAGCAGCCAAGAGGTACAGGTGTCTAAATACGAGCAGTACTTC TRBV3-1/TRBV3-2 NA TRBJ2-7 once
CASSPKGGRETQYF TGTGCCAGCAGCCCCAAGGGAGGGAGGGAGACCCAGTACTTC TRBV5-4 TRBD2 TRBJ2-5 NA
CASSFTSGRYNEQFF TGCGCCAGCAGCTTTACTAGCGGGAGATACAATGAGCAGTTCTTC TRBV5-1 TRBD2 TRBJ2-1 NA
CASSGVRTTNEKLFF TGTGCCAGCAGCGGGGTCCGGACGACTAATGAAAAACTGTTTTTT TRBV28 NA TRBJ1-4 NA
CASSININTEAFF TGTGCCAGTAGTATTAATATAAACACTGAAGCTTTCTTT TRBV19 NA TRBJ1-1 NA
CASSLEGEMGDGYTF TGCGCCAGCAGTTTAGAGGGGGAGATGGGTGATGGCTACACCTTC TRBV23-1 NA TRBJ1-2 NA
CASSYGLAGGNEQFF TGTGCCAGCAGTTACGGGCTAGCGGGAGGGAATGAGCAGTTCTTC TRBV6-2/TRBV6-3 TRBD2 TRBJ2-1 NA
CASSSSGVYGYTF TGTGCCAGCAGCTCCTCAGGTGTATATGGCTACACCTTC TRBV7-2 NA TRBJ1-2 once
CASSPSAAGAFNSGANVLTF TGTGCCAGCAGCCCGAGCGCAGCGGGAGCCTTCAACTCTGGGGCCAACGTCCTGACTTTC TRBV4-2 TRBD2 TRBJ2-6 NA
CASRYRDRGNSPLHF TGTGCCAGCAGATACCGGGACAGGGGTAATTCACCCCTCCACTTT TRBV6-5 TRBD1 TRBJ1-6 NA
CASSLEEGLGVAETQYF TGTGCCAGCAGCTTGGAGGAGGGACTGGGCGTTGCGGAGACCCAGTACTTC TRBV5-4 NA TRBJ2-5 few
CASSDRQAIYSPLHF TGTGCCAGCAGTGATCGGCAGGCTATCTATTCACCCCTCCACTTT TRBV2 NA TRBJ1-6 NA
CASSLQGIGNQPQHF TGTGCCAGCAGTCTTCAGGGGATTGGGAATCAGCCCCAGCATTTT TRBV6-1 NA TRBJ1-5 NA
CASSLTYYSNQPQHF TGTGCCAGCAGTTTGACATATTATAGCAATCAGCCCCAGCATTTT TRBV28 NA TRBJ1-5 once
CASSKAHAATGTQYF TGTGCCAGCAGCAAAGCCCACGCGGCGACAGGGACGCAGTATTTT TRBV21-1 NA TRBJ2-3 NA
CASSPGLSGGDQPQHF TGTGCCAGCTCACCGGGGCTGTCGGGGGGGGATCAGCCCCAGCATTTT TRBV18 NA TRBJ1-5 NA
CSASQNNEKLFF TGCAGTGCTAGTCAGAATAATGAAAAACTGTTTTTT TRBV20-1 NA TRBJ1-4 once
CASRPTGGYEQYF TGTGCCAGCAGACCCACAGGGGGATACGAGCAGTACTTC TRBV14 TRBD1 TRBJ2-7 once
CASSSGTGTADTQYF TGCGCCAGCAGCAGCGGGACAGGGACTGCGGATACGCAGTATTTT TRBV5-1 TRBD1 TRBJ2-3 NA
CASSEGAGYGYTF TGTGCCAGTTCGGAGGGAGCGGGCTATGGCTACACCTTC TRBV2 NA TRBJ1-2 NA
CASSDGGSSYNEQFF TGCGCCAGCAGTGATGGGGGGAGCTCCTACAATGAGCAGTTCTTC TRBV10-1 NA TRBJ2-1 NA
CASSVGPGGAGEKLFF TGTGCCAGCAGCGTAGGCCCTGGGGGGGCTGGGGAAAAACTGTTTTTT TRBV9 NA TRBJ1-4 NA
CASSQEGGGGNSPLHF TGCGCCAGCAGCCAAGAAGGAGGAGGCGGTAATTCACCCCTCCACTTT TRBV4-1 NA TRBJ1-6 many
CASTPEGARGYTF TGTGCCAGTACCCCGGAGGGCGCCCGGGGCTACACCTTC TRBV19 NA TRBJ1-2 NA
CASSLTGGQGGQPQHF TGCGCCAGCAGCCTAACCGGAGGACAGGGTGGTCAGCCCCAGCATTTT TRBV4-1 TRBD1 TRBJ1-5 few
CASRRGSETQYF TGCGCCAGCCGCAGGGGAAGTGAGACCCAGTACTTC TRBV5-1 NA TRBJ2-5 NA
CASSLGQGINQPQHF TGTGCCAGCAGCTTAGGTCAGGGCATCAATCAGCCCCAGCATTTT TRBV7-9 NA TRBJ1-5 few
CASSVGGAGRLAEQYF TGTGCCAGCAGCGTAGGAGGGGCAGGGAGGTTGGCCGAGCAGTACTTC TRBV9 NA TRBJ2-7 NA
CASSSGLALYTDTQYF TGTGCCAGCAGCTCCGGACTAGCGCTTTACACAGATACGCAGTATTTT TRBV7-6 TRBD2 TRBJ2-3 NA
CSVAAGQFPYEQYF TGCAGCGTTGCCGCAGGACAGTTTCCCTACGAGCAGTACTTC TRBV29-1 NA TRBJ2-7 NA
CASSSLSGKNTQYF TGTGCCAGCAGTTCTCTATCAGGGAAAAATACGCAGTATTTT TRBV27 NA TRBJ2-3 NA
CASSLMGLVGGTQYF TGTGCCAGCAGCTTAATGGGACTAGTGGGCGGGACGCAGTATTTT TRBV7-2 TRBD2 TRBJ2-3 NA
CASSKKEAGDTEAFF TGTGCCAGCAGCAAAAAGGAGGCAGGGGACACTGAAGCTTTCTTT TRBV21-1 NA TRBJ1-1 NA
CASSQVAEEQYF TGCGCCAGCAGCCAAGTAGCGGAAGAGCAGTACTTC TRBV4-1 NA TRBJ2-7 NA
CASSPPRSVDGELFF TGTGCCAGCTCACCACCGAGGTCTGTCGACGGGGAGCTGTTTTTT TRBV18 NA TRBJ2-2 NA
CASKMTGNTEAFF TGTGCCAGCAAGATGACAGGGAACACTGAAGCTTTCTTT TRBV6-5 NA TRBJ1-1 NA
CASSLGQGNNQPQHF TGCGCCAGCAGCTTAGGACAGGGGAACAATCAGCCCCAGCATTTT TRBV5-1 TRBD1 TRBJ1-5 NA